Each of the 3 T cell receptor beta chains below was sequenced from the same sample in a study of T cells after yellow fever vaccination. A single record per CDR3 protein comes from TCRdb applying MiXCR to the 5' RACE reads. This table has 300,000 to 400,000 distinct CDR3 sequences, 8.7% appearing once. Specimen: PBMCs, collected on the day of the first yellow fever vaccination. The origin of the receptors is a man aged 18-30 years who received the YFV17D yellow fever vaccine.

The chain links TRBV12-3 or TRBV12-4 to TRBJ2-7, with TRBD1 as a possible D gene (6 bases). CDR3 length: 13 residues. The DNA for the CDR3 is TGTGCCAGCAGTTTAGCGGGGGCAGGGGAGCGGTACGTC. It codes for CASSLAGAGERYV.

This chain connects TRBV30 to TRBJ1-1; D remains ambiguous. The germline V and J ends were trimmed by 5 bases and 0 bases, with 13 bases remaining between them. Germline values: CDR1 GTSNPN, CDR2 SVGIG (reference sequence). The CDR3 is 14 residues long. The CDR3 here is CAWGMGSLNTEAFF. In DNA form, the CDR3 reads TGTGCCTGGGGAATGGGCAGTTTGAACACTGAAGCTTTCTTT.

This clonotype occurred many times. The chain links TRBV6-5 to TRBJ1-3; D is unresolved. Trimming left V 2 bases short and J 4 bases short, with 12 bases between. CDR1 and CDR2 from the germline V gene are MNHEY and SVGAGI. The CDR3 has 15 amino acids. The CDR3 region has the DNA TGTGCCAGCAGTTACGCAGACGTCGCCGGAAACACCATATATTTT. It specifies CASSYADVAGNTIYF.